This T cell receptor beta chain was observed in a study of Graves' ophthalmopathy and Graves' hyperthyroidism. As the template, RNA transcripts were used to amplify TCR beta CDR3 regions. First-round RT-PCR employed HTBI primers, with a second-round multiplex PCR after it. MiXCR, run by TCRdb on the multiplex PCR reads, gives a single entry per CDR3 protein. The sample records just over 600,000 distinct CDR3 sequences, roughly 20% being singletons. The germline V gene has CDR1 MNHNS and CDR2 SASEGT. CDR3 length: 17 residues. With V trimmed by 6 bases and J by 0 bases, 9 bases remained unmatched. This clonotype was seen ten or more times.

Material: peripheral blood. The sequence was collected from a woman younger than 30 with stable Graves' hyperthyroidism. Some clones in this sample may be carry-over from other donors' samples. The gene calls are TRBV6-1 and TRBJ2-2, with TRBD2 matching over 8 bases. The CDR3 reads CASRPYRAGANTGELFF. The CDR3 DNA reads as TGTGCCAGCAGACCCTACCGAGCGGGAGCGAACACCGGGGAGCTGTTTTTT.